The clone carrying this TCR beta chain is a singleton in its sample. The V gene's germline CDR1 is WNHNN and CDR2 SYGVQD (reference sequence). The CDR3 extends over 16 amino acids. V lost 0 bases, J lost 6 bases, and 18 bases lay in between. The data originate from a study of cytotoxic CD8 clonotypes in ibrutinib-treated CLL. TCRdb's copy holds only in-frame clones and misses some; the assay was immunoSEQ multiplex PCR. The sample holds just over 200,000 clones, roughly 73% seen once. This chain connects TRBV10-1 to TRBJ2-7; D is tentatively TRBD1 or TRBD2 (5 bases each). Sequencing was performed on PBMCs, taken after 12 months of ibrutinib treatment. This clonotype originated in a human donor with chronic lymphocytic leukemia. The CDR3 region is CASSESTTVGDTEQYF. CDR3 in DNA: TGCGCCAGCAGTGAGTCCACGACAGTCGGGGATACCGAGCAGTACTTC.